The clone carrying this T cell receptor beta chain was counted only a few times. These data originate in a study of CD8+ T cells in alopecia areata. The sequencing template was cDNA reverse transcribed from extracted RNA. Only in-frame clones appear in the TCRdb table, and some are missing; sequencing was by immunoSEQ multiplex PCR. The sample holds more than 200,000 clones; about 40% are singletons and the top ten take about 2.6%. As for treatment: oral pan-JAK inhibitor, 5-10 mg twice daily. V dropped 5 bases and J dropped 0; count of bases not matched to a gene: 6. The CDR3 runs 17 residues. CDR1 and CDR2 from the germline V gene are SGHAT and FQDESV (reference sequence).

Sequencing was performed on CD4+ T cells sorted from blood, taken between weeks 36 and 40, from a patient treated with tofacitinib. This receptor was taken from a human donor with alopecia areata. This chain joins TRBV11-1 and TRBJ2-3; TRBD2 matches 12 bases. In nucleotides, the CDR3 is TGTGCCAGCAGCAAAGACGGGACTAGCGGGAGCACAGATACGCAGTATTTT. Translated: CASSKDGTSGSTDTQYF.